A selection of T cell receptor beta chains follows, all from one sample in a study of PD-1 blockade in classical Hodgkin lymphoma. Assay: immunoSEQ multiplex PCR; the TCRdb copy retains only in-frame clones and omits some. The sample lists about 33,000 clones; roughly 76% were seen once. Here the sequenced sample was peripheral blood mononuclear cells (PBMCs), taken before the fourth cycle of nivolumab. The receptors were gathered from a human donor with classical Hodgkin lymphoma. CDR3s include the opening cysteine and the closing phenylalanine or tryptophan. D genes are given only for firm matches. Only some rows state a clone size, as once, few, many or a class for expanded clones.

clone_size j_call d_call cdr3_length v_call cdr3_aa cdr3_nt
- TRBJ2-3 TRBD2 15 TRBV7-2 CASSASGTGTDTQYF TGTGCCAGCAGCGCCAGCGGGACCGGCACAGATACGCAGTATTTT
- TRBJ1-2 - 14 TRBV7-9 CASSLEGNQGGYTF TGTGCCAGCAGCTTAGAGGGGAATCAGGGTGGCTACACCTTC
- TRBJ2-3 TRBD2 17 TRBV30 CAWSLGTSARYTDTQYF TGTGCCTGGAGCCTTGGGACTAGCGCGAGATACACAGATACGCAGTATTTT
- TRBJ2-1 TRBD2 16 TRBV11-2 CASSFPPSGSYNEQFF TGTGCCAGCAGCTTCCCTCCTAGCGGGAGTTACAATGAGCAGTTCTTC
- TRBJ2-5 - 13 TRBV11-2 CASSLGLQETQYF TGTGCCAGCAGCTTAGGACTCCAAGAGACCCAGTACTTC
- TRBJ2-7 - 13 TRBV4-1 CASSLNRGNEQYF TGCGCCAGCAGCCTAAATAGAGGAAACGAGCAGTACTTC
- TRBJ1-4 - 18 TRBV9 CASSVGQGFWATNEKLFF TGTGCCAGCAGCGTAGGTCAGGGCTTCTGGGCAACTAATGAAAAACTGTTTTTT
- TRBJ2-1 - 18 TRBV4-3 CASSPDPSAVSSYNEQFF TGCGCCAGCAGCCCAGATCCTTCAGCGGTCAGCTCCTACAATGAGCAGTTCTTC
once TRBJ2-2 - 14 TRBV27 CASTLLQGTGELFF TGTGCCAGCACCCTCCTACAGGGCACCGGGGAGCTGTTTTTT
- TRBJ2-7 - 15 TRBV4-3 CASSQVAGDSYEQYF TGCGCCAGCAGCCAAGTGGCCGGTGATTCCTACGAGCAGTACTTC
- TRBJ2-1 TRBD2 16 TRBV25-1 CASSELSGRSYNEQFF TGTGCCAGCAGTGAATTAAGCGGGAGGTCCTACAATGAGCAGTTCTTC
- TRBJ2-5 TRBD2 17 TRBV7-9 CASSPIVTSGYQETQYF TGTGCCAGCAGCCCCATCGTGACTAGCGGCTACCAAGAGACCCAGTACTTC
- TRBJ1-4 - 13 TRBV5-4 CASSLEGYEKLFF TGTGCCAGCAGCTTGGAAGGGTATGAAAAACTGTTTTTT
- TRBJ1-2 - 16 TRBV9 CASSETGQSGFRGYTF TGTGCCAGCAGCGAAACGGGACAATCTGGTTTTCGTGGCTACACCTTC
- TRBJ1-4 - 14 TRBV27 CASRWGGSNEKLFF TGTGCCAGCAGATGGGGGGGGTCTAATGAAAAACTGTTTTTT
once TRBJ2-7 - 13 TRBV6-6 CASSYLTQDRQYF TGTGCCAGCAGTTACTTGACCCAAGACAGGCAGTACTTC
- TRBJ2-3 - 16 TRBV28 CASSWPLAGRTDTQYF TGTGCCAGCAGTTGGCCGCTGGCGGGACGCACAGATACGCAGTATTTT
- TRBJ2-7 TRBD2 15 TRBV28 CASSLTSGSRYEQYF TGTGCCAGCAGTTTGACTAGCGGGAGTAGGTACGAGCAGTACTTC
- TRBJ2-1 - 13 TRBV7-9 CASGEGSRNEQFF TGTGCCTCTGGGGAAGGGTCGAGAAATGAGCAGTTCTTC
- TRBJ2-7 TRBD1 15 TRBV12-5 CASGSWTGTSYEQYF TGTGCTAGTGGTTCCTGGACAGGGACGTCCTACGAGCAGTACTTC
few TRBJ1-3 TRBD1 16 TRBV13 CASSLAGQASGNTIYF TGTGCCAGCAGCTTAGCAGGACAGGCCTCTGGAAACACCATATATTTT
- TRBJ2-7 TRBD2 14 TRBV9 CASSPGHNSGLLYF TGTGCCAGCAGTCCTGGGCACAATAGCGGGCTCCTGTACTTC
- TRBJ2-2 - 14 TRBV9 CASSVSGPTGELFF TGTGCCAGCAGCGTATCAGGTCCAACCGGGGAGCTGTTTTTT
- TRBJ2-7 TRBD2 15 TRBV6-1 CASGGEAGAGYEQYF TGTGCCAGCGGGGGGGAGGCGGGAGCAGGATACGAGCAGTACTTC